The 18 T cell receptor beta chains in this list originate from one sample, sequenced in a study of follicular helper T cells after annual influenza vaccination. The sample's time point: 2015-2016 season, 7 days after influenza vaccination. The assay was immunoSEQ multiplex PCR, and TCRdb's table has in-frame clones only and misses some. The table shows 5,700 or so clones, with roughly 80% occurring only once. The specimen was CXCR5+ CD38- circulating T follicular helper cells from blood, collected 7 days after influenza vaccination. Subset given: circulating Tfh, non-naive CD4+CXCR5+PD-1+ (ICOS+CD38+ or ICOS-CD38-). The receptors here all came from an adult who received the influenza vaccine.

The chain has TRBV11-3 and TRBJ2-1; 13 nucleotides line up with TRBD2. The CDR3 length is 17 residues. From germline, CDR1 is SGHNT and CDR2 YENEEA. Trimming removed 3 bases from V and 0 bases from J; junction bases left unmatched: 2. Here the CDR3 reads CASSFRTSGSSYNEQFF. In DNA form, the CDR3 reads TGTGCCAGCAGCTTCCGGACTAGCGGGAGCTCCTACAATGAGCAGTTCTTC.

V and J are TRBV20-1 and TRBJ2-3; 11 bases map to TRBD2. Germline lookup yields CDR1 DFQATT and CDR2 SNEGSKA (reference sequence). The CDR3 loop spans 11 amino acids. Trimming removed 5 bases from V and 14 bases from J; junction bases left unmatched: 6. CDR3 sequence reads: CSAPLAGGRYF. CDR3 coding DNA: TGCAGTGCTCCTTTAGCGGGAGGGAGGTATTTT.

This chain uses TRBV18 with TRBJ2-1; 9 nucleotides align to TRBD2. From germline, CDR1 is KGHSH and CDR2 LQKENI. Losses at the gene ends were 2 bases for V and 8 bases for J; bases not matched to a gene: 7. This CDR3 has 15 residues. CDR3 amino acids: CASSPGVAGAHEQFF. CDR3 in DNA: TGTGCCAGCTCACCAGGAGTAGCGGGGGCCCATGAGCAGTTCTTC.

The rearrangement uses TRBV14 and TRBJ1-4; D is unresolved. V lost 3 bases and J 4 bases, leaving 15 bases between the germline ends. The CDR3 is made up of 16 amino acids. Germline V gene data show CDR1 as SGHDN and CDR2 as FVKESK. CDR3 residues: CASSQMGGSRNEKLFF. The CDR3 coding sequence is TGTGCCAGCAGCCAGATGGGAGGCAGCCGTAATGAAAAACTGTTTTTT.

This clone was seen just once. This sequence joins TRBV6-1 and TRBJ1-1, with 10 positions matching TRBD1. This CDR3 spans 15 amino acids. Germline CDR1 is MNHNS and CDR2 is SASEGT. V dropped 3 bases and J dropped 9; count of bases not matched to a gene: 10. The CDR3 sequence is CASSDGGQGIPKAFF. The CDR3 region has the DNA TGTGCCAGCAGTGATGGGGGACAGGGGATTCCCAAAGCTTTCTTT.

CDR3 sequence: CASSLDIPRGPQPQHF. CDR3 DNA: TGTGCCAGCAGCTTAGATATTCCCAGGGGGCCTCAGCCCCAGCATTTT. The rearrangement links TRBV11-3 to TRBJ1-5, with 8 nucleotides matching TRBD1. The V and J ends lost 0 bases and 6 bases, in that order; junction bases with no gene match: 7. This CDR3 is built from 16 residues. Germline CDR1 and CDR2: SGHNT and YENEEA. Variable domain in full (rest from reference TRBV11-3 and TRBJ1-5): EAGVVQSPRYKIIEKKQPVAFWCNPISGHNTLYWYLQNLGQGPELLIRYENEEAVDDSQLPKDRFSAERLKGVDSTLKIQPAELGDSAVYLCASSLDIPRGPQPQHFGDGTRLSIL.

The V call is TRBV28, the J call TRBJ1-1; tentatively, D is TRBD1 (6 bases). Per germline, CDR1 MDHEN and CDR2 SYDVKM. Trimming took 7 bases from V and 7 from J, leaving 19 bases between them. The CDR3 runs to 14 residues. CDR3 in DNA: TGTGCCAGCACGTCCTACGGGGGGCGCGGTGAAGCTTTCTTT. Translation gives CASTSYGGRGEAFF.

The rearrangement joins TRBV6-6 to TRBJ2-3, with D maybe TRBD1 (6 bases). In germline, CDR1 is MNHNY, CDR2 SVGAGI (reference sequence). Trimming took 8 bases from V and 5 from J, leaving 14 bases between them. CDR3 length: 13 residues. The CDR3 sequence is CASGLQGGDTQYF. Here the CDR3 DNA reads TGTGCCAGCGGCTTACAGGGTGGAGATACGCAGTATTTT.

J is TRBJ2-5 and V is TRBV7-8, with 8 positions matching TRBD2. This CDR3 has 15 residues. Germline CDR1 is SGHVS and CDR2 is FQNEAQ. The ends lost 2 bases at V and 6 bases at J; junction bases unmatched: 8. CDR3 nucleotides: TGTGCCAGCAGCTTATTGGGACTAGGAGCAAAGACCCAGTACTTC. Translated: CASSLLGLGAKTQYF.

The chain recombines TRBV6-1 with TRBJ2-4, with 7 nucleotides matching TRBD2. Germline CDR1 reads MNHNS; CDR2 reads SASEGT. The CDR3 covers 15 residues. The junction had 7 bases not matched to a gene; V was cut back by 1 base and J by 7 bases. CDR3 protein: CASSEGVREGNIQYF. DNA for the CDR3: TGTGCCAGCAGTGAAGGAGTCAGGGAGGGGAACATTCAGTACTTC.

The gene calls are TRBV5-1 and TRBJ1-2; 7 nucleotides match TRBD1. In germline, CDR1 is SGHRS, CDR2 YFSETQ. V lost 2 bases to trimming and J lost 3 bases; unmatched junction nucleotides: 4. The CDR3 is made up of 14 amino acids. CDR3 protein: CASSFTGTDYGYTF. The CDR3 nucleotides read TGCGCCAGCAGCTTCACCGGGACAGACTATGGCTACACCTTC.

This clone was observed a handful of times. The genes are TRBV9 and TRBJ1-2, with TRBD1 matching 7 bases. There are 14 residues in the CDR3. V lost 3 bases to trimming and J lost 1 base; unmatched junction nucleotides: 3. Germline CDR1 SGDLS, CDR2 YYNGEE. The CDR3 coding sequence is TGTGCCAGCAGCGACTACAGGGGTAACTATGGCTACACCTTC. Translating it yields CASSDYRGNYGYTF.

This clone was recorded only once. This chain connects TRBV5-6 to TRBJ2-1; D possibly corresponds to TRBD1 (5 bases). The CDR3 runs 15 residues. Germline V gene lookup returns CDR1 SGHDT and CDR2 YYEEEE. Between the trimmed V and J ends, which lost 0 bases and 3 bases, there was a span of 10 bases. The CDR3 DNA sequence: TGTGCCAGCAGCTTGGTCCGGACAAACTACAATGAGCAGTTCTTC. It specifies CASSLVRTNYNEQFF.

The rearrangement uses TRBV5-4 and TRBJ2-7, with TRBD1 matching over 7 bases. V shed 4 bases, J shed 2 bases, and the junction held 12 bases outside the gene matches. The germline V gene encodes CDR1 SGHNT and CDR2 YYREEE (reference sequence). The CDR3 is made up of 16 amino acids. For the CDR3, the DNA is TGTGCCAGCAGCAGAACAGACAACAGGGGAGCCTACGAGCAGTACTTC. Its translation: CASSRTDNRGAYEQYF.

The V and J genes are TRBV10-2 and TRBJ1-5, with 7 bases that match TRBD1. The CDR3 is 20 residues long. Looked up from germline, CDR1 is WSHSY and CDR2 is SAAADI. The trim removed 0 bases at V and 0 bases at J, leaving 14 bases unmatched. CDR3 nucleotides: TGCGCCAGCAGTGAGTCAAGGGTACAGGGGATAGCGTATAGCAATCAGCCCCAGCATTTT. This translates into CASSESRVQGIAYSNQPQHF.

This sequence joins TRBV18 and TRBJ1-2, with D perhaps matching TRBD1 (5 bases). Trimming took 3 bases from V and 2 from J, leaving 16 bases between them. CDR3 size: 16 residues. Germline lookup yields CDR1 KGHSH and CDR2 LQKENI. The CDR3 DNA reads as TGTGCCAGCTCACCCACCTCCCGGGGCGAGAACTATGGCTACACCTTC. This gives the protein CASSPTSRGENYGYTF.

The chain employs TRBV5-1 and TRBJ2-7, with D tentatively TRBD1 (5 bases). V dropped 0 bases and J dropped 6 bases, with 7 bases sitting between them. Per the germline V gene, CDR1 is SGHRS and CDR2 is YFSETQ. This CDR3 spans 12 amino acids. The CDR3 region is CASSLVDTEQYF. CDR3 DNA: TGCGCCAGCAGCTTGGTGGACACCGAGCAGTACTTC. The full variable domain, with the rest looked up from reference TRBV5-1 and TRBJ2-7, is KAGVTQTPRYLIKTRGQQVTLSCSPISGHRSVSWYQQTPGQGLQFLFEYFSETQRNKGNFPGRFSGRQFSNSRSEMNVSTLELGDSALYLCASSLVDTEQYFGPGTRLTVT.

V and J are TRBV11-3 and TRBJ2-5, with 7 bases matching TRBD1. The CDR3 covers 13 residues. Germline V CDR1 and CDR2: SGHNT, YENEEA. V shed 5 bases and J 5 bases; nucleotides not matched to a gene: 5. The CDR3 DNA is TGTGCCAGCAGCCGACAGGGTCAGGAGACCCAGTACTTC. It translates to CASSRQGQETQYF.